The TCR beta chain under discussion was sequenced for a study of shared clonotypes between healthy human individuals. The germline V gene has CDR1 MNHEY and CDR2 SVGAGI. CDR3 length: 14 residues. Trimming removed 6 bases from V and 3 bases from J, with 13 bases in between. The table came from immunoSEQ multiplex PCR; TCRdb's copy has only in-frame clones and leaves some out. The sample yields about a million clones, 75% seen once. Specimen: memory CD4+ T cells sorted from blood. Documented subset: CD45RA-negative fraction. The genes are TRBV6-5 and TRBJ2-3; tentative D call: TRBD2 (6 bases). The clonotype originates from a man aged 18 to 30 in good health. CDR3 region: CASREGFGTDTQYF. The CDR3 DNA follows: TGTGCCAGCAGGGAGGGTTTCGGGACAGATACGCAGTATTTT.